The 27 T cell receptor beta chains reported below all come from one sample, sequenced in a study of PD-L1 blockade in urothelial cancer. Time point defined: pretreatment peripheral blood. The method was immunoSEQ multiplex PCR; TCRdb's version includes in-frame clones alone and lacks a portion of them. The sample holds tens of thousands of clones, about four fifths seen once. Specimen: PBMCs, collected around atezolizumab (anti-PD-L1) treatment. These receptors originate from a man between 65 and 85 years old with urothelial cancer.

Here the CDR3 DNA reads TGTGCCAGCAGCGCGACTGGCATAAGCCACGAGCAGTACTTC. Translation gives CASSATGISHEQYF. The J gene is TRBJ2-7, the V gene TRBV11-2; no definite D call. CDR1 and CDR2 from the germline V gene are SGHAT and FQNNGV. This CDR3 spans 14 amino acids. The germline V and J ends were trimmed by 5 bases and 5 bases, with 16 bases remaining between them. Full variable domain (outside the CDR3, taken from reference TRBV11-2 and TRBJ2-7): EAGVAQSPRYKIIEKRQSVAFWCNPISGHATLYWYQQILGQGPKLLIQFQNNGVVDDSQLPKDRFSAERLKGVDSTLKIQPAKLEDSAVYLCASSATGISHEQYFGPGTRLTVT.

This rearrangement joins TRBV6-5 to TRBJ2-7; TRBD1 agrees at 9 bases. CDR1 is MNHEY and CDR2 is SVGAGI in the germline V gene. The V segment lost 4 bases and the J segment 4 bases; nucleotides outside the gene matches: 5. This CDR3 is 14 amino acids long. The chain's CDR3 is CASSFDRGEYEQYF. CDR3 nucleotide sequence: TGTGCCAGCAGTTTCGACAGGGGGGAGTACGAGCAGTACTTC.

The V and J genes are TRBV7-8 and TRBJ2-1; the match to TRBD2 covers 7 bases. Germline V CDR1 and CDR2: SGHVS, FQNEAQ. The junction had 2 bases not matched to a gene; V was cut back by 5 bases and J by 1 base. This CDR3 comprises 14 residues. The CDR3 region is CASSGTTSYNEQFF. The CDR3 DNA sequence: TGTGCCAGCAGCGGGACTACATCCTACAATGAGCAGTTCTTC.

The chain employs TRBV5-1 and TRBJ2-2; D is uncertain. This CDR3 has 15 residues. Germline CDR1 reads SGHRS; CDR2 reads YFSETQ. V lost 0 bases to trimming and J lost 3 bases, with 9 bases between them. CDR3 sequence reads: CASSLVGSDTGELFF. DNA for the CDR3: TGCGCCAGCAGCTTGGTTGGTTCGGACACCGGGGAGCTGTTTTTT. Using reference TRBV5-1 and TRBJ2-2 for the parts outside the CDR3, the full variable domain is KAGVTQTPRYLIKTRGQQVTLSCSPISGHRSVSWYQQTPGQGLQFLFEYFSETQRNKGNFPGRFSGRQFSNSRSEMNVSTLELGDSALYLCASSLVGSDTGELFFGEGSRLTVL.

In its sample, this clone was seen a few times. V gene TRBV4-2 combines with J gene TRBJ1-5, with 9 positions matching TRBD1. The CDR3 spans 16 residues. V shed 3 bases and J 4 bases; nucleotides not matched to a gene: 7. CDR1 and CDR2 (germline): LGHNA, YNFKEQ. In nucleotides, the CDR3 is TGTGCCAGCAGCCACTCCCGGGACAGGGCAAATCAGCCCCAGCATTTT. Amino acid sequence: CASSHSRDRANQPQHF.

The chain links TRBV12-2 to TRBJ1-2; the table's D call TRBD1 went unverified against the DNA. TRBV12-2 is flagged as a pseudogene. This CDR3 comprises 14 residues. The CDR3 DNA reads TGTGCAAGTCGCCCATTTTTCAATAACTATGGCTACACCTTC. This gives the protein CASRPFFNNYGYTF.

The rearrangement joins TRBV11-3 to TRBJ2-1; 11 nucleotides align to TRBD1. The CDR3 has 16 amino acids. Unmatched junction bases numbered 4, after V lost 2 bases and J lost 4 bases. Germline assignment: CDR1 SGHNT and CDR2 YENEEA. The CDR3 reads CASSLYGTGGYNEQFF. For the CDR3, the DNA is TGTGCCAGCAGCTTATACGGGACAGGGGGTTACAATGAGCAGTTCTTC.

The V gene is TRBV21-1, the J gene TRBJ2-7; the D call in the table, TRBD2, was not verified against the DNA. TRBV21-1 is annotated as a pseudogene. The length of the CDR3 is 15 residues. The CDR3: CASSSSRGFSYEQYF. The CDR3 DNA sequence: TGTGCCAGCAGCTCCAGCCGGGGGTTCTCCTACGAGCAGTACTTC.

CDR3 loop: CASRESALQLAYNEQFF. In DNA form, the CDR3 reads TGTGCCAGCAGGGAAAGTGCCCTCCAACTAGCGTACAATGAGCAGTTCTTC. The chain carries TRBV6-1 and TRBJ2-1; 7 positions agree with TRBD2. The CDR3 is 17 amino acids. Germline V CDR1 and CDR2: MNHNS, SASEGT. V gave up 6 bases and J gave up 4 bases; unmatched junction bases: 15.

The chain joins TRBV19 to TRBJ1-1; D may be TRBD1 (6 bases). The V gene lost 5 bases and the J gene lost 0 bases, with 10 bases spanning the gap. Per germline, CDR1 LNHDA and CDR2 SQIVND (reference sequence). The CDR3 loop spans 14 amino acids. DNA of the CDR3: TGTGCCAGTAGTGCAGGACAGCTGAACACTGAAGCTTTCTTT. Translation gives CASSAGQLNTEAFF.

V usage is TRBV5-1 and J usage is TRBJ1-2, with TRBD1 matching 9 bases. Germline V gives CDR1 SGHRS, CDR2 YFSETQ. The CDR3 runs 14 residues. Germline trimming cut 4 bases from V and 1 base from J; bases unmatched to any gene: 2. CDR3 in amino acids: CASSTGQGNYGYTF. Here the CDR3 DNA reads TGCGCCAGCAGCACGGGACAGGGTAACTATGGCTACACCTTC.

This clone was picked up one time. The chain carries TRBV18 and TRBJ2-3; 9 positions match TRBD2. The trim removed 3 bases at V and 1 base at J, leaving 5 bases unmatched. This CDR3 comprises 16 residues. Germline CDR1 and CDR2: KGHSH and LQKENI. The CDR3 nucleotides are TGTGCCAGCTCACCGCGGGGGGGATTCGGCACAGATACGCAGTATTTT. Translated: CASSPRGGFGTDTQYF.

The chain joins TRBV27 to TRBJ2-5, with TRBD2 matching 8 bases. Unmatched junction bases numbered 10, after V lost 7 bases and J lost 0 bases. CDR1 is MNHEY and CDR2 is SMNVEV in the germline V gene (reference sequence). This CDR3 has 16 residues. The DNA of the CDR3 is TGTGCCAGCACCCCGGGGGGGGAGCGGGACCAAGAGACCCAGTACTTC. As protein: CASTPGGERDQETQYF.

V and J are TRBV19 and TRBJ1-5, with TRBD1 as a possible D gene (5 bases). The germline V and J ends were trimmed by 6 bases and 7 bases, with 16 bases remaining between them. The V gene's germline CDR1 is LNHDA and CDR2 SQIVND (reference sequence). The CDR3 runs to 14 residues. CDR3 coding DNA: TGTGCCAGTAGCCAGGGACTTAAGGCCCAGCCCCAGCATTTT. Translation: CASSQGLKAQPQHF.

The chain carries TRBV11-1 and TRBJ2-1, with D perhaps matching TRBD1 (6 bases). The CDR3 length is 13 residues. The V end lost 6 bases, the J end lost 8 bases, and 14 bases lay between the germline ends. CDR1 and CDR2 from the germline V gene are SGHAT and FQDESV (reference sequence). CDR3 bases: TGTGCCAGCAGTGGGGAACAGGGCTATGAGCAGTTCTTC. Translation: CASSGEQGYEQFF.

The chain joins TRBV6-1 to TRBJ1-3; D is unclear. The CDR3 extends over 13 amino acids. V was shortened by 4 bases and J by 2 bases, with 6 bases between the two germline ends. Looked up from germline, CDR1 is MNHNS and CDR2 is SASEGT. This CDR3 is CASSVPAGNTIYF. CDR3 sequence (DNA): TGTGCCAGCAGTGTCCCCGCTGGAAACACCATATATTTT.

The V gene is TRBV28, the J gene TRBJ1-4; TRBD1 agrees at 9 bases. V shed 2 bases and J 2 bases; nucleotides not matched to a gene: 9. Germline-derived CDR1 and CDR2 are MDHEN and SYDVKM. The CDR3 loop spans 18 amino acids. CDR3 DNA: TGTGCCAGCAGTTTAGTAGGGGGGACAGGGAGGACTAATGAAAAACTGTTTTTT. Its translation is CASSLVGGTGRTNEKLFF.

The gene calls are TRBV5-1 and TRBJ1-1; 8 bases align to TRBD1. This CDR3 contains 15 residues. CDR1 is SGHRS, CDR2 YFSETQ, per germline. V lost 7 bases to trimming and J lost 0 bases; unmatched junction nucleotides: 8. The CDR3: CASGPGQDVNTEAFF. CDR3 coding DNA: TGCGCCAGCGGTCCGGGACAGGATGTGAACACTGAAGCTTTCTTT.

The rearrangement links TRBV28 to TRBJ2-3; TRBD1 matches 7 bases. The junction had 5 bases not matched to a gene; V was cut back by 8 bases and J by 3 bases. The CDR3 extends over 13 amino acids. Germline CDR1 MDHEN, CDR2 SYDVKM. CDR3 sequence: CASQQGTTDTQYF. The CDR3 coding sequence is TGTGCCAGCCAACAGGGGACAACAGATACGCAGTATTTT.

The CDR3 spells CASSVEERGAVGFQPQHF. The CDR3 coding sequence is TGTGCCAGCAGCGTAGAGGAGCGGGGGGCGGTAGGCTTTCAGCCCCAGCATTTT. The V gene is TRBV7-3, the J gene TRBJ1-5; tentatively, D is TRBD1 (6 bases). The CDR3 extends over 18 amino acids. V lost 5 bases and J lost 6, with 26 bases in between. Germline V gives CDR1 SGHTA, CDR2 FQGTGA.

This clone was seen a single time. For the CDR3, the DNA is TGTGCCAGCAGCTCCGCGACAGGGGAAGGTTCACCCCTCCACTTT. Protein product: CASSSATGEGSPLHF. The chain joins TRBV5-4 to TRBJ1-6; 8 bases agree with TRBD1. The germline gives CDR1 SGHNT, CDR2 YYREEE (reference sequence). V was clipped by 3 bases and J by 9 bases; unmatched bases: 8. The CDR3 covers 15 residues.

J is TRBJ2-3 and V is TRBV7-2; weak D call: TRBD2 (7 bases). Trimming shortened V by 4 bases and J by 2 bases, and 19 bases separated the two germline ends. Germline V lookup: CDR1 SGHTA, CDR2 FQGNSA. CDR3 length: 17 amino acids. CDR3 sequence (DNA): TGTGCCAGCAGCTCAGCGGGACGGGGGGCATACACAGATACGCAGTATTTT. Its translation: CASSSAGRGAYTDTQYF. Supplemented by reference TRBV7-2 and TRBJ2-3, the full variable domain reads GAGVSQSPSNKVTEKGKDVELRCDPISGHTALYWYRQSLGQGLEFLIYFQGNSAPDKSGLPSDRFSAERTGGSVSTLTIQRTQQEDSAVYLCASSSAGRGAYTDTQYFGPGTRLTVL.

The chain joins TRBV5-1 to TRBJ1-1, with a possible D match to TRBD1 (5 bases). V was trimmed by 3 bases and J by 5 bases, leaving 20 bases between them. Per germline, CDR1 SGHRS and CDR2 YFSETQ. The CDR3 covers 16 residues. CDR3 protein: CASSYNVRDGGTEAFF. DNA for the CDR3: TGCGCCAGCAGCTACAACGTTCGAGACGGGGGAACTGAAGCTTTCTTT. Using reference TRBV5-1 and TRBJ1-1 for the parts outside the CDR3, the full variable domain is KAGVTQTPRYLIKTRGQQVTLSCSPISGHRSVSWYQQTPGQGLQFLFEYFSETQRNKGNFPGRFSGRQFSNSRSEMNVSTLELGDSALYLCASSYNVRDGGTEAFFGQGTRLTVV.

The count of this clone is one. The gene calls are TRBV6-4 and TRBJ1-5; unclear D gene. V lost 6 bases and J 7 bases, leaving 13 bases between the germline ends. CDR3 size: 13 residues. The germline V gene has CDR1 MRHNA and CDR2 SNTAGT. CDR3 DNA sequence: TGTGCCAGCAGCATCACGACGGGACAGCCCCAGCATTTT. Translation gives CASSITTGQPQHF.

This rearrangement joins TRBV11-2 to TRBJ1-4; D possibly corresponds to TRBD1 (5 bases). There are 15 residues in the CDR3. The V end lost 0 bases, the J end lost 6 bases, and 11 bases lay between the germline ends. Germline V gives CDR1 SGHAT, CDR2 FQNNGV. The CDR3 bases are TGTGCCAGCAGCTTAGATCGCACAGGACATGAAAAACTGTTTTTT. Translation gives CASSLDRTGHEKLFF.

The CDR3 bases are TGTGCCAGCAGCTCCCCATCCGGGGGTGGCTACACCTTC. Translating gives CASSSPSGGGYTF. The V and J genes are TRBV7-6 and TRBJ1-2; tentative D call: TRBD1 (5 bases). Trimming pared 4 bases from V and 7 bases from J, leaving 13 bases between. CDR1 is SGHVS, CDR2 FNYEAQ, per germline. The CDR3 contains 13 residues.

The chain is built from TRBV19 and TRBJ1-2; 9 bases line up with TRBD1. Per the germline V gene, CDR1 is LNHDA and CDR2 is SQIVND (reference sequence). Trimming removed 5 bases from V and 0 bases from J; junction bases left unmatched: 4. The CDR3 consists of 15 residues. The CDR3 is CASSHGTGPNYGYTF. CDR3 DNA sequence: TGTGCCAGTAGTCACGGGACAGGGCCTAACTATGGCTACACCTTC.